This T cell receptor (beta chain) stems from a study of naive and memory T cell subsets. Notes on the study in general: Gini index rose across naive, CM, EM and EMRA in CD4 and CD8.

This clonotype appeared a few times. No antigen is known for it. Two oligonucleotides, mixed equimolar, formed the beta constant-region primer covering TRBC1 and TRBC2. Ligated cDNA was amplified by four rounds of PCR with nested alpha and beta constant-region primers and SP2. An oligonucleotide with the SP2 primer and a 12-nucleotide UMI was ligated to the cDNA 3' end. In TCRdb, the UMI-ligation and nested PCR reads were re-called with MiXCR into one record per CDR3 protein. Counted here are some 9,700 distinct CDR3 sequences, roughly 5.7% occurring once; the ten biggest clones make up 50% to 70%. From the second PCR step, alpha and beta chains were amplified apart. Sorting gates: effector memory CD45RA-CD27-, EMRA CD45RA+CD27-. This CDR3 region has 13 residues. Germline V lookup: CDR1 SEHNR, CDR2 FQNEAQ (reference sequence). The V end was cut by 5 bases, the J end by 2 bases, with 8 bases between.

Source material: CD4+ TEMRA cells from blood. Subset here: effector memory re-expressing CD45RA, CD45RA+ CD27-. The source is a human donor in good health. The chain carries TRBV7-9 and TRBJ2-3; D gene unclear. The DNA for the CDR3 is TGTGCCAGCAGCACGAGAAACACAGATACGCAGTATTTT. It yields the protein CASSTRNTDTQYF. The full variable domain, rest sourced from reference TRBV7-9 and TRBJ2-3, is DTGVSQNPRHKITKRGQNVTFRCDPISEHNRLYWYRQTLGQGPEFLTYFQNEAQLEKSRLLSDRFSAERPKGSFSTLEIQRTEQGDSAMYLCASSTRNTDTQYFGPGTRLTVL.